This T cell receptor beta chain is drawn from a study of blood T cell repertoires in COVID-19. TCRdb keeps only in-frame clones here, not all; method: immunoSEQ multiplex PCR. Among around 230,000 clones listed, roughly 85% were seen once. V gave up 2 bases and J gave up 4 bases, with 8 bases separating them. The CDR3 contains 14 residues. Germline V lookup: CDR1 MNHEY, CDR2 SVGEGT. Sequencing was done on a sample of peripheral blood. The receptor was isolated from a man in his fifties with COVID-19, enrolled during active disease. The V gene is TRBV6-2 or TRBV6-3, the J gene TRBJ1-4, with D possibly TRBD1 on 6 matching bases. CDR3 residues: CASSYDRFNEKLFF. CDR3 DNA: TGTGCCAGCAGTTACGACAGGTTTAATGAAAAACTGTTTTTT.